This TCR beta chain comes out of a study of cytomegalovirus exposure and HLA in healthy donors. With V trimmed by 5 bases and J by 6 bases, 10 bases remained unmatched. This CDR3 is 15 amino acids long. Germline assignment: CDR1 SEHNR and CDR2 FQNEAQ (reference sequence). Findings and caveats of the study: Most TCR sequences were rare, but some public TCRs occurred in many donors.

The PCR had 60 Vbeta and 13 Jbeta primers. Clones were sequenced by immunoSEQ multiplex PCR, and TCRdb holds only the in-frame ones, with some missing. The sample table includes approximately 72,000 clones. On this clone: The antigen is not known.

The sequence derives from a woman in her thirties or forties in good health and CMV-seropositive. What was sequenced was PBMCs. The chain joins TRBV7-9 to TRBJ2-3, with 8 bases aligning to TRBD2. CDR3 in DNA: TGTGCCAGCAGCCCCGACGGGAGGGCCGGGGATACGCAGTATTTT. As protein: CASSPDGRAGDTQYF.